These 15 T cell receptor beta chains were all obtained from the same sample, sequenced in a study of shared clonotypes between healthy human individuals. Here immunoSEQ multiplex PCR was the method, and the copy in TCRdb shows in-frame clones only, minus some. The sample includes under 1,100,000 clones, 75% to 80% of them seen just once. Sequenced sample: memory CD4+ T cells from PBMCs. Subset indicated: CD45RA-negative fraction. Source of these receptors: a man between 18 and 35 years old in good health. Some clones in this sample may be carry-over from other donors' samples.

The V call is TRBV5-1, the J call TRBJ2-4; possible D gene TRBD2, 6 bases. The CDR3 length is 17 residues. Trimming stripped 1 base from V and 1 base from J, with 15 bases between. CDR1 SGHRS and CDR2 YFSETQ come from the germline V gene. The CDR3 spells CASSLNSGDFAKNIQYF. As DNA, the CDR3 is TGCGCCAGCAGCTTGAATTCCGGGGACTTTGCCAAAAACATTCAGTACTTC.

In the case of this clone: Within the sample, other DNA sequences also encode this same CDR3. The gene calls are TRBV28 and TRBJ1-1; D is unresolved. This CDR3 spans 13 amino acids. Germline V gene lookup returns CDR1 MDHEN and CDR2 SYDVKM. Trimming removed 3 bases at V and 2 bases at J, with 7 bases between. CDR3 coding DNA: TGTGCCAGCAGTTTCCGGTCCAACACTGAAGCTTTCTTT. Amino acids: CASSFRSNTEAFF.

This clone has a handful of counts. V and J are TRBV7-2 and TRBJ1-5; D remains unclear. The germline V gene has CDR1 SGHTA and CDR2 FQGNSA. CDR3 length equals 13 residues. Between the trimmed V and J ends, which lost 5 bases and 9 bases, there was a span of 14 bases. CDR3 loop: CASSLERGSPQHF. The CDR3 DNA reads TGTGCCAGCAGCCTTGAGCGGGGTTCGCCCCAGCATTTT.

This clone showed up just once. This chain joins TRBV6-6 and TRBJ2-7, with 10 bases that match TRBD2. The junction had 12 bases not matched to a gene; V was cut back by 5 bases and J by 5 bases. The CDR3 loop spans 16 amino acids. The germline gives CDR1 MNHNY, CDR2 SVGAGI (reference sequence). This CDR3 is CASSGVVRLAGDEQYF. CDR3 sequence (DNA): TGTGCCAGCAGTGGAGTGGTTAGGCTAGCGGGAGACGAGCAGTACTTC.

The rearrangement joins TRBV29-1 to TRBJ1-3, with 9 bases matching TRBD1. Unmatched junction bases numbered 4, after V lost 6 bases and J lost 1 base. The length of the CDR3 is 14 residues. CDR1 is SQVTM and CDR2 is ANQGSEA in the germline V gene. This chain's CDR3 is CSVGTGLSGNTIYF. CDR3 DNA sequence: TGCAGCGTCGGGACAGGGCTTTCTGGAAACACCATATATTTT.

With regard to this clone: A far larger clone is only one base removed, so a read error is likely. The rearrangement links TRBV7-8 to TRBJ2-7; no clear D gene. CDR3 size: 15 residues. In germline, CDR1 is SGHVS, CDR2 FQNEAQ. CDR3 protein: CASSFLRYSPYKQYF. DNA for the CDR3: TGTGCCAGCAGTTTCCTCCGCTACTCACCCTACAAGCAGTACTTC.

V and J are TRBV28 and TRBJ1-5, with no clear D. The V end lost 4 bases, the J end lost 3 bases, and 10 bases lay between the germline ends. The CDR3 is 14 amino acids. Germline V CDR1 and CDR2: MDHEN, SYDVKM. The CDR3 region is CASSYPGNNQPQHF. DNA of the CDR3: TGTGCCAGCAGTTATCCCGGGAACAATCAGCCCCAGCATTTT.

The chain combines TRBV28 with TRBJ1-2; unclear D gene. There are 13 residues in the CDR3. The V end was cut by 7 bases, the J end by 4 bases, with 13 bases between. From germline, CDR1 is MDHEN and CDR2 SYDVKM. CDR3 in amino acids: CASTSTVTYGYTF. The CDR3, as DNA: TGTGCCAGCACCTCCACAGTGACCTATGGCTACACCTTC.

Many counts were recorded for this clone. The chain is built from TRBV2 and TRBJ1-2; no definite D call. Between the trimmed V and J ends, which lost 6 bases and 14 bases, there was a span of 22 bases. Germline lookup yields CDR1 SNHLY and CDR2 FYNNEI. The length of the CDR3 is 13 residues. CDR3 sequence reads: CASRLQRVGQPTF. The CDR3 DNA follows: TGTGCCAGCAGGCTACAGAGGGTCGGCCAGCCTACCTTC.

The chain is built from TRBV6-1 and TRBJ1-2, with 10 bases fitting TRBD1. Looked up from germline, CDR1 is MNHNS and CDR2 is SASEGT. The CDR3 is made up of 19 amino acids. V shed 4 bases and J 4 bases; nucleotides not matched to a gene: 18. CDR3 loop: CASSGGQGQGSFGFYGYTF. CDR3 sequence (DNA): TGTGCCAGCAGTGGGGGGCAGGGACAGGGGAGCTTTGGGTTCTATGGCTACACCTTC.

This clone was observed a few times. At one end the junction does not follow the germline gene, possibly because of a read error. The V and J genes are TRBV7-2 and TRBJ1-1; TRBD1 is a possible D gene (5 bases). There are 17 residues in the CDR3. Per germline, CDR1 SGHTA and CDR2 FQGNSA. The CDR3 nucleotides read TGTGCCAGCGGCTTATTCCCTTTCGGGACGACGGGCACTGAAGCTTTCTTT. Its protein product is CASGLFPFGTTGTEAFF.

On this clone itself: The sample contains more than one DNA sequence encoding this CDR3. The rearrangement links TRBV9 to TRBJ1-5; D is uncertain. The CDR3 is 14 residues long. In germline, CDR1 is SGDLS, CDR2 YYNGEE. Trimming took off 0 bases at V and 0 bases at J, with 4 bases between the two ends. CDR3 amino acids: CASSVGSSNQPQHF. The CDR3 nucleotides are TGTGCCAGCAGCGTAGGGTCTAGCAATCAGCCCCAGCATTTT. Together with reference TRBV9 and TRBJ1-5, the CDR3 gives the full variable domain: DSGVTQTPKHLITATGQRVTLRCSPRSGDLSVYWYQQSLDQGLQFLIQYYNGEERAKGNILERFSAQQFPDLHSELNLSSLELGDSALYFCASSVGSSNQPQHFGDGTRLSIL.

The V gene is TRBV5-5, the J gene TRBJ1-4; D perhaps matches TRBD1 (6 bases). CDR3 size: 16 residues. Trimming pared 2 bases from V and 3 bases from J, leaving 14 bases between. Germline-derived CDR1 and CDR2 are SGHKS and YYEKEE (reference sequence). CDR3 residues: CASSFRAGESNEKLFF. The CDR3 DNA reads TGTGCCAGCAGCTTTAGAGCAGGGGAATCTAATGAAAAACTGTTTTTT.

This sequence joins TRBV5-1 and TRBJ1-4; tentatively, D is TRBD1 (5 bases). Germline CDR1 SGHRS, CDR2 YFSETQ. The CDR3 extends over 17 amino acids. Trimming left V 0 bases short and J 4 bases short, with 16 bases between. The chain's CDR3 is CASSLGGLPPSNEKLFF. CDR3 nucleotides: TGCGCCAGCAGCTTGGGGGGCCTACCCCCGAGTAATGAAAAACTGTTTTTT.

The rearrangement joins TRBV10-3 to TRBJ1-1; tentative D call: TRBD1 (6 bases). Trimming cost V 6 bases and J 3 bases, with 11 bases left between them. There are 13 residues in the CDR3. Germline CDR1 ENHRY, CDR2 SYGVKD. The CDR3 here is CAISLEGDTEAFF. In nucleotides, the CDR3 is TGTGCCATCAGCCTCGAGGGGGACACTGAAGCTTTCTTT.